This T cell receptor (beta chain) was recorded in a study of blood T cell repertoires in COVID-19. Study-wide background: T cells, B-cell-depleted T cells, or PBMCs supplied cDNA or gDNA.

This CDR3 contains 16 residues. Germline values: CDR1 KGHDR, CDR2 SFDVKD. V was clipped by 5 bases and J by 4 bases; unmatched bases: 11. Study processing details: Counts of nucleated cells, estimated from reference gene primer amplification, were obtained. Profiling relied on immunoSEQ multiplex PCR, and the TCRdb table lists in-frame clones only, not all of them. V, J and clone size are those of that table, while D and trimming were read from the DNA. The sample holds approximately 110,000 clones; around 84% are singletons and the top ten take approximately 1.5%. The V and J genes are TRBV24-1 and TRBJ2-5, with TRBD2 matching over 8 bases. This clonotype was obtained from a man aged 35-49 years with acute or convalescent COVID-19. Sequencing input: peripheral blood. The CDR3 nucleotides read TGTGCCACCAGTGGTCCCGGGACTAGGGGGGGAGAGACCCAGTACTTC. This gives the protein CATSGPGTRGGETQYF.